One sample yielded the 28 T cell receptor beta chains listed below, sequenced in a study of cytomegalovirus exposure and HLA in healthy donors (dated by TCRdb to about 2017). Receptor libraries were prepared by the immunoSEQ multiplex PCR assay. A mixture of 60 forward primers for TCR Vbeta segments and 13 reverse primers for TCR Jbeta segments was used in the multiplex PCR. This is the immuneACCESS table as TCRdb keeps it, with only in-frame sequences that have V and J called. A part of the clones is gone; compared with another copy, unresolved V genes explain less than half, and the rest is unexplained. Present in this sample are around 150,000 clones, 60% to 80% of which were seen just once. More than 1.4% of the sample rests with the top ten. The sequenced material came from PBMCs. Every receptor here comes from a male donor in good health and CMV-seronegative.

This clone was seen only a few times. The chain employs TRBV15 and TRBJ2-7; D is unresolved. There are 17 residues in the CDR3. Germline lookup yields CDR1 LNHNV and CDR2 YYDKDF (reference sequence). V was cut by 1 base and J by 4 bases, with 20 bases left in between. The CDR3 loop is CATSRGVDTYLLYEQYF. CDR3 coding DNA: TGTGCCACCAGCAGAGGGGTAGACACCTACCTCCTTTACGAGCAGTACTTC.

This chain joins TRBV9 and TRBJ2-7; 9 bases map to TRBD1. Germline V CDR1 and CDR2: SGDLS, YYNGEE. This CDR3 region has 14 residues. V lost 1 base and J lost 6; bases outside the gene matches: 5. CDR3 coding DNA: TGTGCCAGCAGCGTAAGGGACAGGGACGGCGAGCAGTACTTC. Translated: CASSVRDRDGEQYF.

The chain carries TRBV7-8 and TRBJ1-2; 8 bases are shared with TRBD1. J gave up 7 bases and V 3 bases, and 4 bases lay outside the gene matches. Looked up from germline, CDR1 is SGHVS and CDR2 is FQNEAQ. The CDR3 covers 13 residues. The CDR3 sequence is CASSLTDRAGYTF. The CDR3 nucleotides are TGTGCCAGCAGCTTGACGGACAGGGCTGGCTACACCTTC.

The chain combines TRBV7-3 with TRBJ2-1; TRBD2 matches at 7 bases. Germline V gene lookup returns CDR1 SGHTA and CDR2 FQGTGA. V lost 3 bases and J lost 5; bases outside the gene matches: 7. This CDR3 is built from 15 residues. The CDR3 DNA sequence: TGTGCCAGCAGCTTTACCGGGACTACTAACAATGAGCAGTTCTTC. This translates into CASSFTGTTNNEQFF.

A note on this clone: A read error may produce the germline difference seen at one junction end. The V call is TRBV7-9, the J call TRBJ2-7; 12 nucleotides align to TRBD2. This CDR3 region has 15 residues. Germline V gene sequence: CDR1 SEHNR, CDR2 FQNEAQ (reference sequence). CDR3 loop: CSSSYLAGGNYEQYF. Here the CDR3 DNA reads TGTTCCAGCAGCTACCTAGCGGGGGGGAACTACGAGCAGTACTTC. The whole variable domain, remainder taken from reference TRBV7-9 and TRBJ2-7, is DTGVSQNPRHKITKRGQNVTFRCDPISEHNRLYWYRQTLGQGPEFLTYFQNEAQLEKSRLLSDRFSAERPKGSFSTLEIQRTEQGDSAMYLCSSSYLAGGNYEQYFGPGTRLTVT.

The chain has TRBV25-1 and TRBJ1-1; D might be TRBD1 (6 bases). The CDR3 is 14 residues long. Looked up from germline, CDR1 is MGHDK and CDR2 is SYGVNS. V shed 6 bases and J shed 1 base, with 12 bases lying between them. CDR3 DNA sequence: TGTGCCAGCAGGAGCGGGGGCGAGAACACTGAAGCTTTCTTT. Protein: CASRSGGENTEAFF.

The chain links TRBV4-2 to TRBJ1-4; TRBD1 might be the D (6 bases). Trimming cost V 0 bases and J 8 bases, with 19 bases left between them. The CDR3 covers 17 residues. CDR1 LGHNA and CDR2 YNFKEQ come from the germline V gene. CDR3 sequence: CASSQEAGTQFGEKLFF. Written as DNA, the CDR3 is TGTGCCAGCAGCCAAGAGGCCGGGACACAATTTGGGGAAAAACTGTTTTTT.

This clone was seen once. The chain recombines TRBV11-2 with TRBJ2-7; tentative D call: TRBD2 (6 bases). The CDR3 contains 15 residues. Germline assignment: CDR1 SGHAT and CDR2 FQNNGV. V was trimmed by 5 bases and J by 2 bases, leaving 16 bases between them. This CDR3 reads CASSPTGGATYEQYF. The CDR3 DNA is TGTGCCAGCAGCCCCACAGGCGGGGCCACCTACGAGCAGTACTTC.

J is TRBJ2-1 and V is TRBV18; 12 nucleotides line up with TRBD2. Germline CDR1 and CDR2: KGHSH and LQKENI. CDR3 length: 17 residues. Trimming cost V 4 bases and J 1 base; bases outside gene matches: 5. In nucleotides, the CDR3 is TGTGCCAGCTCACAACTGACTAGCGGGAGTTCCTACAATGAGCAGTTCTTC. Protein sequence: CASSQLTSGSSYNEQFF.

The chain couples TRBV5-1 to TRBJ2-2, with TRBD1 as a possible D gene (6 bases). The CDR3 has 14 residues. V lost 3 bases to trimming and J lost 7 bases, with 13 bases between them. Germline V gene data show CDR1 as SGHRS and CDR2 as YFSETQ. The CDR3 loop is CASSYQGINGELFF. CDR3 nucleotide sequence: TGCGCCAGCAGCTACCAGGGGATCAACGGGGAGCTGTTTTTT.

The chain carries TRBV2 and TRBJ2-7; D gene uncertain. Looked up from germline, CDR1 is SNHLY and CDR2 is FYNNEI. V was cut by 3 bases and J by 1 base, with 13 bases left in between. The CDR3 has 15 residues. The CDR3 protein is CASSERALPSYEQYF. CDR3 coding DNA: TGTGCCAGCAGTGAGCGAGCGCTACCTTCCTACGAGCAGTACTTC.

The chain is built from TRBV7-3 and TRBJ2-1; D gene unclear. This CDR3 region has 13 residues. The V gene's germline CDR1 is SGHTA and CDR2 FQGTGA. V was trimmed by 5 bases and J by 8 bases, leaving 13 bases between them. Here the CDR3 reads CASSPRVRDEQFF. The CDR3 DNA reads TGTGCCAGCAGCCCACGAGTCCGAGATGAGCAGTTCTTC.

A note on this clone: This specimen includes other DNA sequences encoding the same CDR3. The genes are TRBV27 and TRBJ1-5; 7 positions match TRBD1. The CDR3 contains 12 residues. CDR1 is MNHEY, CDR2 SMNVEV, per germline (reference sequence). V shed 4 bases, J shed 7 bases, and the junction held 1 base outside the gene matches. As DNA, the CDR3 is TGTGCCAGCAGTTCGACAGGGCAGCCCCAGCATTTT. Translated: CASSSTGQPQHF.

This rearrangement joins TRBV27 to TRBJ2-7, with 7 bases aligning to TRBD2. The CDR3 sequence is 16 residues long. Trimming at V came to 2 bases and at J to 3 bases, leaving 10 bases not matched to a gene. Germline lookup yields CDR1 MNHEY and CDR2 SMNVEV (reference sequence). The chain's CDR3 is CASSLTRASGYYEQYF. In DNA, the CDR3 is TGTGCCAGCAGTTTAACCCGGGCTAGCGGTTACTACGAGCAGTACTTC.

In this sample, this clone turned up once. The chain combines TRBV5-4 with TRBJ2-1; perhaps TRBD2 as D (7 bases). The CDR3 totals 12 residues. V dropped 7 bases and J dropped 8 bases, with 13 bases sitting between them. Germline V CDR1 and CDR2: SGHNT, YYREEE (reference sequence). The CDR3 sequence is CASGGAGDEQFF. The DNA of the CDR3 is TGTGCCAGCGGGGGGGCGGGGGATGAGCAGTTCTTC.

The chain combines TRBV28 with TRBJ1-4; D not certain. Germline V CDR1 and CDR2: MDHEN, SYDVKM. The CDR3 is 12 amino acids. The V end was cut by 10 bases, the J end by 5 bases, with 11 bases between. The CDR3 bases are TGTGCCACGCGAAGAGGCAATGAAAAACTGTTTTTT. Translating gives CATRRGNEKLFF. Filled out from reference TRBV28 and TRBJ1-4, the complete variable domain reads DVKVTQSSRYLVKRTGEKVFLECVQDMDHENMFWYRQDPGLGLRLIYFSYDVKMKEKGDIPEGYSVSREKKERFSLILESASTNQTSMYLCATRRGNEKLFFGSGTQLSVL.

The chain uses TRBV7-9 and TRBJ1-1; no clear D gene. The CDR3 contains 13 residues. Trimming took 5 bases from V and 2 from J, leaving 9 bases between them. Germline V gives CDR1 SEHNR, CDR2 FQNEAQ (reference sequence). CDR3: CASSPDTNTEAFF. CDR3 DNA sequence: TGTGCCAGCAGCCCCGACACTAACACTGAAGCTTTCTTT.

This clone occurred a few times. This chain links TRBV2 with TRBJ1-1, with D perhaps matching TRBD1 (6 bases). The length of the CDR3 is 14 residues. Trimming stripped 4 bases from V and 4 bases from J, with 13 bases between. Germline V lookup: CDR1 SNHLY, CDR2 FYNNEI. In DNA, the CDR3 is TGTGCCAGCAGTGTTGGGGGCGGTAGCACTGAAGCTTTCTTT. Residues: CASSVGGGSTEAFF.

This clone has a handful of counts. This chain connects TRBV2 to TRBJ2-6; D call uncertain. V lost 8 bases and J lost 0, with 8 bases in between. CDR3 length: 14 residues. Germline-derived CDR1 and CDR2 are SNHLY and FYNNEI. This CDR3 is CASCQDSGANVLTF. CDR3 in DNA: TGTGCCAGCTGCCAGGACTCTGGGGCCAACGTCCTGACTTTC.

J is TRBJ2-5 and V is TRBV7-2; D is unresolved. The germline V and J ends were trimmed by 1 base and 1 base, with 13 bases remaining between them. The CDR3 contains 16 residues. Germline assignment: CDR1 SGHTA and CDR2 FQGNSA. The CDR3 DNA sequence: TGTGCCAGCAGCTTAGATCGACGGAGCCCCCAAGAGACCCAGTACTTC. Residues: CASSLDRRSPQETQYF.

J is TRBJ2-7 and V is TRBV11-2, with D unclear. This CDR3 has 15 amino acids. CDR1 and CDR2 from the germline V gene are SGHAT and FQNNGV. Trimming took 5 bases from V and 3 from J, leaving 17 bases between them. CDR3 coding DNA: TGTGCCAGCAGCCCCCCGCTGAGTGCTGACTACGAGCAGTACTTC. Translated: CASSPPLSADYEQYF.

This clone was counted between two and nine times. The chain is built from TRBV5-6 and TRBJ1-3; D may be TRBD1 (6 bases). This CDR3 region has 14 residues. Deletions cut 4 bases from V and 0 bases from J, with 8 bases between. Per the germline V gene, CDR1 is SGHDT and CDR2 is YYEEEE. CDR3: CASSMTGSGNTIYF. CDR3 DNA: TGTGCCAGCAGCATGACAGGCTCTGGAAACACCATATATTTT.

This chain links TRBV2 with TRBJ2-7; 8 bases agree with TRBD1. J lost 3 bases, V lost 1 base, and 5 bases had no gene match. CDR3 length: 15 amino acids. Looked up from germline, CDR1 is SNHLY and CDR2 is FYNNEI. Written as DNA, the CDR3 is TGTGCCAGCAGTGAAGGGGGACAGGACGACTACGAGCAGTACTTC. Protein: CASSEGGQDDYEQYF.

The V and J genes are TRBV9 and TRBJ2-1; 10 bases fit TRBD2. The CDR3 is 14 amino acids. The V gene's germline CDR1 is SGDLS and CDR2 YYNGEE. Trimming cost V 4 bases and J 12 bases; bases outside gene matches: 10. The CDR3 nucleotides are TGTGCCAGCAGCACACTAGCGGGGACTTCCGGGCAGTTCTTC. Residues: CASSTLAGTSGQFF.

The V call is TRBV7-3, the J call TRBJ2-3; 12 bases line up with TRBD2. The CDR3 consists of 15 residues. The V gene's germline CDR1 is SGHTA and CDR2 FQGTGA. The V segment lost 7 bases and the J segment 4 bases; nucleotides outside the gene matches: 6. The CDR3 here is CASKPTSGSADTQYF. Written as DNA, the CDR3 is TGTGCCAGCAAACCGACTAGCGGGAGCGCAGATACGCAGTATTTT. The full variable domain, completed using reference TRBV7-3 and TRBJ2-3, is GAGVSQTPSNKVTEKGKYVELRCDPISGHTALYWYRQSLGQGPEFLIYFQGTGAADDSGLPNDRFFAVRPEGSVSTLKIQRTERGDSAVYLCASKPTSGSADTQYFGPGTRLTVL.

This chain uses TRBV5-1 with TRBJ2-3; 8 bases map to TRBD2. CDR1 and CDR2 (germline): SGHRS, YFSETQ. J gave up 4 bases and V 0 bases, and 16 bases lay outside the gene matches. The CDR3 is 19 residues long. The CDR3 loop reads CASSLGAPSGLGGADTQYF. DNA for the CDR3: TGCGCCAGCAGCTTGGGGGCCCCTAGCGGGCTAGGTGGCGCAGATACGCAGTATTTT.

The chain combines TRBV7-2 with TRBJ2-3, with 8 positions matching TRBD2. The CDR3 spans 15 residues. Germline-derived CDR1 and CDR2 are SGHTA and FQGNSA. The junction had 8 bases not matched to a gene; V was cut back by 1 base and J by 8 bases. In DNA, the CDR3 is TGTGCCAGCAGCTTAGGCATTAGCGGGGTACCTACGCAGTATTTT. Translated: CASSLGISGVPTQYF.

The chain is built from TRBV5-1 and TRBJ2-3; 11 nucleotides match TRBD2. CDR1 SGHRS and CDR2 YFSETQ come from the germline V gene. J gave up 1 base and V 2 bases, and 0 bases lay outside the gene matches. The CDR3 runs to 15 residues. CDR3 in amino acids: CASSFSGRGTDTQYF. The CDR3 region has the DNA TGCGCCAGCAGCTTTAGCGGGAGGGGCACAGATACGCAGTATTTT. Using reference TRBV5-1 and TRBJ2-3 for the parts outside the CDR3, the full variable domain is KAGVTQTPRYLIKTRGQQVTLSCSPISGHRSVSWYQQTPGQGLQFLFEYFSETQRNKGNFPGRFSGRQFSNSRSEMNVSTLELGDSALYLCASSFSGRGTDTQYFGPGTRLTVL.